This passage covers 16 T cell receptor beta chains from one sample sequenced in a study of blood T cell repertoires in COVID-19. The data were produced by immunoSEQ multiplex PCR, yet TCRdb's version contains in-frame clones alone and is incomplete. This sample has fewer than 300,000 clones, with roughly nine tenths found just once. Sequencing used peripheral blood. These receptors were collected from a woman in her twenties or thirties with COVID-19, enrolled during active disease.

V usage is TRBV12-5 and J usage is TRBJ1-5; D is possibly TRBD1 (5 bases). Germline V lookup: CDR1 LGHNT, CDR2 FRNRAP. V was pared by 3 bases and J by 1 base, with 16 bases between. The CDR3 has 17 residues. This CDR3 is CASGFLWDSVSNQPQHF. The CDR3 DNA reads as TGTGCTAGTGGTTTTCTTTGGGACTCGGTGAGCAATCAGCCCCAGCATTTT.

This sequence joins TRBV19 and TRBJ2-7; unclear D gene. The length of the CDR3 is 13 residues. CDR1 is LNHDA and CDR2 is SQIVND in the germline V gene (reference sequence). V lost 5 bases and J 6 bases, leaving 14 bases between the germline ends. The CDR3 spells CASSPPGLGEQYF. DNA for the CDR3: TGTGCCAGTAGTCCCCCCGGGTTGGGCGAGCAGTACTTC.

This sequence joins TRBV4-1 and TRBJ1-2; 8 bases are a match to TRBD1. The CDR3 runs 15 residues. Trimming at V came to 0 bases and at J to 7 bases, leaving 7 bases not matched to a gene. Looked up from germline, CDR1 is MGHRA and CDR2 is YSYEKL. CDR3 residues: CASSQEPGGKIGYTF. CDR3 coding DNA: TGCGCCAGCAGCCAAGAACCAGGGGGCAAGATTGGCTACACCTTC.

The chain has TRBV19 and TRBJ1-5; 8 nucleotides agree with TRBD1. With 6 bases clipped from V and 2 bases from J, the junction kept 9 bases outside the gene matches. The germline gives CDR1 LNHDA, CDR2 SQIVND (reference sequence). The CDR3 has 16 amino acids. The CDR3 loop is CASSNQGAHGNQPQHF. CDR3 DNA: TGTGCCAGTAGCAACCAGGGGGCGCACGGCAATCAGCCCCAGCATTTT.

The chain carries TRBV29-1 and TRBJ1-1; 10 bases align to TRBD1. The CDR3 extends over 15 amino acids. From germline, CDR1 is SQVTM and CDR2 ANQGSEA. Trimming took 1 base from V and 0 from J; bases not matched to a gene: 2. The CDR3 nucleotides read TGCAGCGTTGAAGGGACAGGGGGGGTGAACACTGAAGCTTTCTTT. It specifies CSVEGTGGVNTEAFF.

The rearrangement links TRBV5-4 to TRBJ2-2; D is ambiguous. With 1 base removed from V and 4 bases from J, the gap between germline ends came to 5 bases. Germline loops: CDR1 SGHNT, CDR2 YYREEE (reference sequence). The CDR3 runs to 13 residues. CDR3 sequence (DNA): TGTGCCAGCAGCTTGCGGGTCACCGGGGAGCTGTTTTTT. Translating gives CASSLRVTGELFF.

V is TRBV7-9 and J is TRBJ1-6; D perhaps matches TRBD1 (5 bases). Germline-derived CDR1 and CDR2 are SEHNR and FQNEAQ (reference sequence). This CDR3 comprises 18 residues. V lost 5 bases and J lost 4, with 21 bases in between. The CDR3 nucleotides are TGTGCCAGCAGCCTGAGACAGAGAAGTACGAATTATAATTCACCCCTCCACTTT. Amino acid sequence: CASSLRQRSTNYNSPLHF.

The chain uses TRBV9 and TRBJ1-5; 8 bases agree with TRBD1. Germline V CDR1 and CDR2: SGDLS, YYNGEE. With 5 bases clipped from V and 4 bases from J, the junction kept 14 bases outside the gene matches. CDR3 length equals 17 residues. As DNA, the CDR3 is TGTGCCAGCAGGGCGAGGACAGGGAACGATAGAAATCAGCCCCAGCATTTT. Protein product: CASRARTGNDRNQPQHF.

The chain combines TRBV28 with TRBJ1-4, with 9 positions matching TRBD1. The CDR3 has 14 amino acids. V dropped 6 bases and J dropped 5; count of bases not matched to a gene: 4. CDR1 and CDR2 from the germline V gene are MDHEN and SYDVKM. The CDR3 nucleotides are TGTGCCAGCAGATACGGGACAGGGAATGAAAAACTGTTTTTT. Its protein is CASRYGTGNEKLFF.

CDR3 protein: CASSYEGLEPQHF. The CDR3 bases are TGTGCCAGCAGTTACGAGGGTTTGGAGCCCCAGCATTTT. The genes are TRBV6-5 and TRBJ1-5; D gene unclear. V was shortened by 2 bases and J by 8 bases, with 10 bases between the two germline ends. The CDR3 length is 13 residues. CDR1 MNHEY and CDR2 SVGAGI come from the germline V gene.

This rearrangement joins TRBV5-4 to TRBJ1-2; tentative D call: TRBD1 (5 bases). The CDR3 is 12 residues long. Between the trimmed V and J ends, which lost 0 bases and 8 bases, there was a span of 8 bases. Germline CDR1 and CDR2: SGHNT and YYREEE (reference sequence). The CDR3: CASSLDDRGYTF. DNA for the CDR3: TGTGCCAGCAGCTTGGACGACAGAGGCTACACCTTC. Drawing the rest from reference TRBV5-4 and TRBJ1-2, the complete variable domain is ETGVTQSPTHLIKTRGQQVTLRCSSQSGHNTVSWYQQALGQGPQFIFQYYREEENGRGNFPPRFSGLQFPNYSSELNVNALELDDSALYLCASSLDDRGYTFGSGTRLTVV.

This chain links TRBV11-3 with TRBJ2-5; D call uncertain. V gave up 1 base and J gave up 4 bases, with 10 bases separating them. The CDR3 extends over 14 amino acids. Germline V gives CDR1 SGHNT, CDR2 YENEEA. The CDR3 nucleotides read TGTGCCAGCAGCTTAGGGGCAGCACCAGAGACCCAGTACTTC. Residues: CASSLGAAPETQYF. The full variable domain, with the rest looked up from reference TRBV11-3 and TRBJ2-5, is EAGVVQSPRYKIIEKKQPVAFWCNPISGHNTLYWYLQNLGQGPELLIRYENEEAVDDSQLPKDRFSAERLKGVDSTLKIQPAELGDSAVYLCASSLGAAPETQYFGPGTRLLVL.

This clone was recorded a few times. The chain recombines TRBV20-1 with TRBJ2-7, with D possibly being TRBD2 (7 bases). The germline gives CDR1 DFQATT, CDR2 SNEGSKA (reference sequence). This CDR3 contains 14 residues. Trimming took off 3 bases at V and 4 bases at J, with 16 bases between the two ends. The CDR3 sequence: CSASLPRGAYEQYF. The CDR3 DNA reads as TGCAGTGCTAGTCTACCACGGGGGGCTTACGAGCAGTACTTC.

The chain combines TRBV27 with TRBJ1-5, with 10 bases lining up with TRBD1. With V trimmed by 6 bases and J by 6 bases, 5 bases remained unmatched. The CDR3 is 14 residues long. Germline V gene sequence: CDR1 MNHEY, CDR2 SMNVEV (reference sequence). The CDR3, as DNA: TGTGCCAGCAGCCGACAGGGGGCGGTTCAGCCCCAGCATTTT. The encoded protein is CASSRQGAVQPQHF.

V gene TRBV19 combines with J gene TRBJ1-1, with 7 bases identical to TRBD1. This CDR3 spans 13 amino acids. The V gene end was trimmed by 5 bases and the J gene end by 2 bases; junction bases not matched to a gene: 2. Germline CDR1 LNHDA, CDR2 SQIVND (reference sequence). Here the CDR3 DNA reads TGTGCCAGTAGTGACAGGGCTAACACTGAAGCTTTCTTT. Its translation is CASSDRANTEAFF.

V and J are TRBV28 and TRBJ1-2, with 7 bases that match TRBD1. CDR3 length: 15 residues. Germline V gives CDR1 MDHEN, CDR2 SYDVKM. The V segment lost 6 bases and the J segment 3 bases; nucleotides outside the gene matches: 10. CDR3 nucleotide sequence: TGTGCCAGCAGGAGACAGGGATCCAACTACTATGGCTACACCTTC. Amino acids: CASRRQGSNYYGYTF.